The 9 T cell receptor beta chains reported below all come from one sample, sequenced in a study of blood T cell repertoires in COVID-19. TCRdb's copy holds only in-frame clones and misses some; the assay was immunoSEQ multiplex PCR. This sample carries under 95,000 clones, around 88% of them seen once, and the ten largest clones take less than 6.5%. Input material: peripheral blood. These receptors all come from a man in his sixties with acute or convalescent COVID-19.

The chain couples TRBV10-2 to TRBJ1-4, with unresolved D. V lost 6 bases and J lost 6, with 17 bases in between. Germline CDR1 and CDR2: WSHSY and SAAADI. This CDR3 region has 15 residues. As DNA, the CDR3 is TGCGCCAGCAGGAGGGCCCTCCGGGATGATGAAAAACTGTTTTTT. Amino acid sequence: CASRRALRDDEKLFF.

CDR3: CASSIEQDNSPLHF. CDR3 bases: TGTGCCAGTAGTATTGAACAGGATAATTCACCCCTCCACTTT. The chain joins TRBV19 to TRBJ1-6; D perhaps matches TRBD1 (5 bases). Trimming pared 3 bases from V and 5 bases from J, leaving 8 bases between. The V gene's germline CDR1 is LNHDA and CDR2 SQIVND (reference sequence). This CDR3 comprises 14 residues.

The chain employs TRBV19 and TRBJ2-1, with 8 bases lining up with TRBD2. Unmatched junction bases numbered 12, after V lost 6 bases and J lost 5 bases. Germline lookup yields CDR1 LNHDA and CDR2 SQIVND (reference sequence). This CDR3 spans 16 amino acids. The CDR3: CASSAGWRGADNEQFF. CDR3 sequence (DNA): TGTGCCAGTAGCGCGGGGTGGCGGGGGGCGGACAATGAGCAGTTCTTC.

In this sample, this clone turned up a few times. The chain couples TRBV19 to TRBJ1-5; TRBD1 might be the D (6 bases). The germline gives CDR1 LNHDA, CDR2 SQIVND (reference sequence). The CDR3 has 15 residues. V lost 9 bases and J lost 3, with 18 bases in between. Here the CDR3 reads CASKGTSGFNQPQHF. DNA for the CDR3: TGTGCCAGCAAAGGGACATCCGGCTTCAATCAGCCCCAGCATTTT.

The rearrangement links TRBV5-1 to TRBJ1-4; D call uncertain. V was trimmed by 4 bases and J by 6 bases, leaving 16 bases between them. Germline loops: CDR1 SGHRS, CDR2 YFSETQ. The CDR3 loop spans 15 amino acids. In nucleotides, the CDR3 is TGCGCCAGCAGCAGCGGTGGCAGGAGGGATGAAAAACTGTTTTTT. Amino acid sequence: CASSSGGRRDEKLFF.

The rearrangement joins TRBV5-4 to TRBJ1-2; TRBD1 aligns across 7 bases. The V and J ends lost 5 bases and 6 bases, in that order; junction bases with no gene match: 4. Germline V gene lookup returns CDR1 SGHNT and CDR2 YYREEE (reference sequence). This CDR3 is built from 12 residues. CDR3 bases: TGTGCCAGCAGAGACAGGGAGAATGGCTACACCTTC. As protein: CASRDRENGYTF.

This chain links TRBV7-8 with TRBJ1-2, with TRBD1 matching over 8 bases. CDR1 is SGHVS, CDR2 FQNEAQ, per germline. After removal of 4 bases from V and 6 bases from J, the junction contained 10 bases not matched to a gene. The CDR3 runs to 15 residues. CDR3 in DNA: TGTGCCAGCAGCTCCGGGGAGACAGGGGCGGATGGCTACACCTTC. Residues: CASSSGETGADGYTF.

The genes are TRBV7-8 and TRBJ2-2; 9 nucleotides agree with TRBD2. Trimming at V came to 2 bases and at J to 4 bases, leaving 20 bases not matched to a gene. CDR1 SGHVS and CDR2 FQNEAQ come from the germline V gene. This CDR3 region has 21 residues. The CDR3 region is CASSLKFYGGGANPATGELFF. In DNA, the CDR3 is TGTGCCAGCAGCTTAAAATTCTATGGCGGGGGGGCCAACCCAGCCACCGGGGAGCTGTTTTTT.

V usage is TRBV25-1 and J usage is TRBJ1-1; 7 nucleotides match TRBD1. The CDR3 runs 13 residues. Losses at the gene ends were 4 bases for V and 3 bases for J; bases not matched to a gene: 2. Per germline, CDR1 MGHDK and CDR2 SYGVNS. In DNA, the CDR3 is TGTGCCAGCAGTGGGACAGGATACACTGAAGCTTTCTTT. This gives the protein CASSGTGYTEAFF.